The entry that follows covers one T cell receptor beta chain sequence. The sample belongs to a study of blood T cells in healthy people across ages. PCR was performed a second time for roughly 7 to 12 cycles using a sample-barcoded 5' primer and a J-beta primer mix. TCRdb re-derived calls from the 5' RACE reads in MiXCR, one entry per CDR3 protein. The data hold some 800,000 distinct CDR3 sequences, with just under 25% observed a single time. This sample also belongs to another study, concerning T cells of mothers and their children.

The clonotype was recovered from a boy younger than 18 in good health. The sample was blood.

The CDR3 loop reads CASKGGENTEAFF. The CDR3 bases are TGTGCCAGCAAGGGGGGCGAGAACACTGAAGCTTTCTTT. The chain couples TRBV2 to TRBJ1-1; TRBD1 is a possible D gene (6 bases). V was pared by 7 bases and J by 1 base, with 10 bases between. This CDR3 region has 13 residues. Germline assignment: CDR1 SNHLY and CDR2 FYNNEI.